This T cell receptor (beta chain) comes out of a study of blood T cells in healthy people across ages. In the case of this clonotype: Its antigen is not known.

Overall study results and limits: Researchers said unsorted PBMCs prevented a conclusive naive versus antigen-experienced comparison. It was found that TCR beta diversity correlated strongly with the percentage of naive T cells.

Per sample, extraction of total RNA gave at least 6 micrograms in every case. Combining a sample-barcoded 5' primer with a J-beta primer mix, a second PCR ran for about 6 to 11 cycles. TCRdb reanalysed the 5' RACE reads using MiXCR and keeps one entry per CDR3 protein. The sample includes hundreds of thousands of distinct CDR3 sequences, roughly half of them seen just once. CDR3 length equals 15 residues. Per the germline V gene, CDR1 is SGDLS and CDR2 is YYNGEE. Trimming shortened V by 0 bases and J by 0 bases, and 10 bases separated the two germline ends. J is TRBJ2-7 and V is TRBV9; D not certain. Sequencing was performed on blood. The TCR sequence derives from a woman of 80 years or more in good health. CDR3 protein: CASSVVGSSSYEQYF. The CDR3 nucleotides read TGTGCCAGCAGCGTAGTAGGCAGCAGCTCCTACGAGCAGTACTTC.